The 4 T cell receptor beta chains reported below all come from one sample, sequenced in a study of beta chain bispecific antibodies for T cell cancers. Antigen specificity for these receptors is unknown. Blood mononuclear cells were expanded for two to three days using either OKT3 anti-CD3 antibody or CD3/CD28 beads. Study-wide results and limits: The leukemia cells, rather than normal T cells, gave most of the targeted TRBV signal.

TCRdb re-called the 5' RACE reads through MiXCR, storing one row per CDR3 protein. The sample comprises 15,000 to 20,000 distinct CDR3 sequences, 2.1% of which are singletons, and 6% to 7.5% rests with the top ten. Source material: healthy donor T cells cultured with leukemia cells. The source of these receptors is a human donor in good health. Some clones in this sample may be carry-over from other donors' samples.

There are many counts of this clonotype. The CDR3 loop reads CATHQYRGPFRGGVWNEQFF. The CDR3 bases are TGTGCCACCCATCAGTATAGGGGACCGTTTAGGGGTGGAGTATGGAATGAGCAGTTCTTC. This chain joins TRBV24-1 and TRBJ2-1, with D perhaps given as TRBD1 or TRBD2 (5 bases each). The V gene lost 9 bases and the J gene lost 7 bases, with 36 bases spanning the gap. The CDR3 is made up of 20 amino acids. Germline CDR1 and CDR2: KGHDR and SFDVKD.

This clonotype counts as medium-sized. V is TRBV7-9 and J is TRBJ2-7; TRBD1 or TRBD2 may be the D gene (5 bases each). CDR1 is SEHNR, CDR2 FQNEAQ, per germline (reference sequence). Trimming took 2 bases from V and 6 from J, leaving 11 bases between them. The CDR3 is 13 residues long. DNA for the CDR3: TGTGCCAGCAGCTTATGTACGGGGCCCGAGCAGTACTTC. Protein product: CASSLCTGPEQYF.

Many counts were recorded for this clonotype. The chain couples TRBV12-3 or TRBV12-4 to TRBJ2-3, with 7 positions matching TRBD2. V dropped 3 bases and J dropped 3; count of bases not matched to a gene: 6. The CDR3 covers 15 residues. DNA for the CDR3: TGTGCCAGCAGTTTCAGCGGGATTATGACAGATACGCAGTATTTT. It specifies CASSFSGIMTDTQYF.

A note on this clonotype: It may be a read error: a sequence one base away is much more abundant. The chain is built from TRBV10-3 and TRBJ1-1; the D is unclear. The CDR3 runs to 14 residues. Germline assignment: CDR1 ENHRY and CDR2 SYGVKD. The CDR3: CATSEFRLNTEAFF. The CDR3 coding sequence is TGTGCCACCAGTGAGTTCAGATTGAACACTGAAGCTTTCTTT.